This T cell receptor (beta chain) was sequenced during a study of T-cell reconstitution after alpha-beta-depleted transplantation in children. Unique molecular identifiers were used to barcode this TCRbeta library. TCRdb called the PCR reads again in MiXCR, with one record for every CDR3 protein. This sample has more than 85,000 distinct CDR3 sequences, with under 13% found just once. CDR1 is MGHDK and CDR2 is SYGVNS in the germline V gene. The CDR3 spans 16 residues. The V gene lost 2 bases and the J gene lost 0 bases, with 14 bases spanning the gap. At least ten counts were recorded for this clonotype.

This chain joins TRBV25-1 and TRBJ2-7; D is tentatively TRBD1 or TRBD2 (5 bases each). This TCR was recovered from a human donor who donated a stem cell graft to a child with acute lymphoblastic leukemia. This specimen consisted of PBMCs from the stem cell graft donor, obtained from the stem cell graft. The CDR3 protein is CASSETGTVSSYEQYF. The CDR3 DNA is TGTGCCAGCAGTGAAACCGGGACGGTGAGCTCCTACGAGCAGTACTTC.